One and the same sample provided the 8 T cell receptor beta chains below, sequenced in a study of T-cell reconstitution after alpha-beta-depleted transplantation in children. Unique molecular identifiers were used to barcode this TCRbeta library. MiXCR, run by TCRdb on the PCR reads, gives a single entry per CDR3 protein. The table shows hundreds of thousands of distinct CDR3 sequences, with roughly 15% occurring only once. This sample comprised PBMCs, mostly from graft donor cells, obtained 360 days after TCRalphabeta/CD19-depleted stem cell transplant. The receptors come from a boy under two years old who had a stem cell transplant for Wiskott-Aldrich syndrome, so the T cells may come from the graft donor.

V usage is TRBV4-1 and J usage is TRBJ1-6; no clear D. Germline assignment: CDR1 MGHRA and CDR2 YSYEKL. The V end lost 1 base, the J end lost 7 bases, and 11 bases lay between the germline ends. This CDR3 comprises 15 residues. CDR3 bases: TGCGCCAGCAGCCAAGGGCCGGTCAGGAATTCACCCCTCCACTTT. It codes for CASSQGPVRNSPLHF.

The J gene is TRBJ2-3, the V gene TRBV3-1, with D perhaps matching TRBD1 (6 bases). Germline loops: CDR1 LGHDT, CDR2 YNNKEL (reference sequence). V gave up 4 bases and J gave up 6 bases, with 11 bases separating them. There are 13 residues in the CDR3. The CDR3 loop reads CASSRLGHDTQYF. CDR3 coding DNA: TGTGCCAGCAGCCGTTTGGGACACGATACGCAGTATTTT.

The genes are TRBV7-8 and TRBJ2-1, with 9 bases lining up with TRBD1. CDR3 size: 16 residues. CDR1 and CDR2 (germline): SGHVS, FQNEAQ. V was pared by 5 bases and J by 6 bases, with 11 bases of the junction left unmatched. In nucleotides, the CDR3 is TGTGCCAGCAGCCATCCAACCGGGACAGGGCGCAATGAGCAGTTCTTC. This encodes CASSHPTGTGRNEQFF.

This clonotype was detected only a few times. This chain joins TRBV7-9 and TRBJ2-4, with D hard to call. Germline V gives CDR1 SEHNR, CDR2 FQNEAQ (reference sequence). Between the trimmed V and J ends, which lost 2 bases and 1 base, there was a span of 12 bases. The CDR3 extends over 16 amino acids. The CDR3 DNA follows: TGTGCCAGCAGCTTAATGTTATCGGGTGCCAAAAACATTCAGTACTTC. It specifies CASSLMLSGAKNIQYF. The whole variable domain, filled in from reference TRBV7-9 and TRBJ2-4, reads DTGVSQNPRHKITKRGQNVTFRCDPISEHNRLYWYRQTLGQGPEFLTYFQNEAQLEKSRLLSDRFSAERPKGSFSTLEIQRTEQGDSAMYLCASSLMLSGAKNIQYFGAGTRLSVL.

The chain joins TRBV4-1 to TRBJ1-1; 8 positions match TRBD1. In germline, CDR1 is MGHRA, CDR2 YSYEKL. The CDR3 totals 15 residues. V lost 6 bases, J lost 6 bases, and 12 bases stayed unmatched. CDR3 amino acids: CASSLIGQGNAEAFF. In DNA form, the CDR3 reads TGCGCCAGCAGTCTAATTGGACAGGGCAACGCTGAAGCTTTCTTT.

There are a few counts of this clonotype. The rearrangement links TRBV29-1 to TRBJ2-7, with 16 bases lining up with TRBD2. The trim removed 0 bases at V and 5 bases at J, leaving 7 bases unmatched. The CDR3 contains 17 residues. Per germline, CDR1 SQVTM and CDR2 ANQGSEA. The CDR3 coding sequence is TGCAGCGTTGAAGATGGAGGGACTAGCGGGAGGGTAAACGAGCAGTACTTC. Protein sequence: CSVEDGGTSGRVNEQYF.

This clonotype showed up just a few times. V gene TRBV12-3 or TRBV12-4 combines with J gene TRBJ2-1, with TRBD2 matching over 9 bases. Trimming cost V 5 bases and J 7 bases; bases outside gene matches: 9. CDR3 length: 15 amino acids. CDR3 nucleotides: TGTGCCAGCAGTCCCTGGCGGGAGGGGGGGAATGAGCAGTTCTTC. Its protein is CASSPWREGGNEQFF.

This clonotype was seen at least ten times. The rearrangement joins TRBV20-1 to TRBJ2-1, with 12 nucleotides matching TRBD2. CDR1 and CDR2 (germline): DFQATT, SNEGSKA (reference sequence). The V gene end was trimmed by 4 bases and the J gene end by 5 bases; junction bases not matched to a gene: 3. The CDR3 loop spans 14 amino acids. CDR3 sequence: CSAKRLAGDNEQFF. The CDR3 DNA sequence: TGCAGTGCTAAGCGACTAGCGGGGGACAATGAGCAGTTCTTC.